The sequence of this T cell receptor beta chain was determined in a study of T-cell memory formation after mild COVID-19. TCRdb re-derived calls from the 5' RACE reads in MiXCR, one entry per CDR3 protein. The sample records about 340,000 distinct CDR3 sequences, about 15% being singletons. Trimming cost V 4 bases and J 3 bases, with 10 bases left between them. The germline V gene encodes CDR1 SQVTM and CDR2 ANQGSEA. This CDR3 has 13 amino acids. Sequenced material: PBMCs or a T cell subset sorted from them (not recorded which). The sequence was collected from a man between 18 and 29 years old who had mild COVID-19 (a few samples of this study predate the infection). Cell type and time point are not known. This chain joins TRBV29-1 and TRBJ1-5; D is uncertain. The CDR3 is CSVGRGINQPQHF. The DNA of the CDR3 is TGCAGCGTTGGTCGCGGAATCAATCAGCCCCAGCATTTT.